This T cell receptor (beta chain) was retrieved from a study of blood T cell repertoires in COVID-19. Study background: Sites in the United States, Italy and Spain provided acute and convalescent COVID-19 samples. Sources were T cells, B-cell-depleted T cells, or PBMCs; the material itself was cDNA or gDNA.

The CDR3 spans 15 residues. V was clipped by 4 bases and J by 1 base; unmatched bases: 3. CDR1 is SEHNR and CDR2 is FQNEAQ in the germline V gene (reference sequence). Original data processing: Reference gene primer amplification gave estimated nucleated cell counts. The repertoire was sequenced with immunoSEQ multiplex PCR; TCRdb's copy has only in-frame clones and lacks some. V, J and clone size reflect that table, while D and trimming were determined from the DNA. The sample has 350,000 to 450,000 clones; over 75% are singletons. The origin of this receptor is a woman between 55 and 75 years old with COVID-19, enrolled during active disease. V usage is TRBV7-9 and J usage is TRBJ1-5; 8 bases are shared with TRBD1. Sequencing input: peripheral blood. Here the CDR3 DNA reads TGTGCCAGCAGCTCGGACAGGGCGAGCAATCAGCCCCAGCATTTT. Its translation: CASSSDRASNQPQHF. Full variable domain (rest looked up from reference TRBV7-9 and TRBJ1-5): DTGVSQNPRHKITKRGQNVTFRCDPISEHNRLYWYRQTLGQGPEFLTYFQNEAQLEKSRLLSDRFSAERPKGSFSTLEIQRTEQGDSAMYLCASSSDRASNQPQHFGDGTRLSIL.